These T cell receptor beta chains were read from a single sample in a study of blood T cell repertoires in COVID-19. Here immunoSEQ multiplex PCR was the method, and the copy in TCRdb shows in-frame clones only, minus some. The sample consists of about 250,000 clones, around 83% of them appearing once. Specimen: peripheral blood. These receptors were obtained from an older man with acute or convalescent COVID-19. Both conserved end residues are trimmed from each CDR3. Fields, in order: CDR3 length, V gene, J gene, CDR3 protein.

16	TRBV5-1	TRBJ2-3	ASSSGTSGMTWRDTQY
15	TRBV28	TRBJ2-7	ASSPPLGGRNQGEQY
10	TRBV6-4	TRBJ1-2	ASSSGDYGYT
15	TRBV3-1/TRBV3-2	TRBJ1-2	ASSRDRVSEWMVGYT
13	TRBV28	TRBJ2-3	ASSRTSVSTDTQY
12	TRBV29-1	TRBJ2-5	SVAHIAGQETQY
13	TRBV30	TRBJ1-3	AWSNRDRGGNTIY
12	TRBV28	TRBJ1-2	ASSRGGFGYGYT
13	TRBV5-5	TRBJ1-4	ASSLSAILNEKLF
13	TRBV7-6	TRBJ1-1	ASSLPGTVNTEAF
11	TRBV9	TRBJ1-1	ASSVRGGTEAF
13	TRBV10-2	TRBJ2-3	ASSESYASLDTQY
16	TRBV18	TRBJ2-3	ASSPTLFVSGRTDTQY
10	TRBV19	TRBJ2-1	ASSMGLGEQF
12	TRBV2	TRBJ2-1	ASSASRSYNEQF
14	TRBV10-3	TRBJ2-2	AISQGYSGNTGELF
11	TRBV27	TRBJ1-2	ASSSRQGDGYT
11	TRBV19	TRBJ1-4	ASSIRAQGKLF
13	TRBV2	TRBJ1-6	ASKQGVGYNSPLH
12	TRBV5-1	TRBJ2-1	ASSFEREGYEQF
12	TRBV19	TRBJ1-1	ASSIEGRPSEAF
14	TRBV6-1	TRBJ2-7	ASSDAAVRGIYEQY
10	TRBV29-1	TRBJ1-1	SVELGASEAF
10	TRBV6-1	TRBJ2-7	ASSESTYEQY
12	TRBV5-1	TRBJ2-1	ASSMGGFYNEQF
11	TRBV30	TRBJ2-5	AWIKTGETTQY
13	TRBV5-1	TRBJ1-2	ASSLGTEAFYGYT
17	TRBV2	TRBJ1-5	ASSDPSNLGGMGNQPQH
13	TRBV5-1	TRBJ2-7	ASSDRDRASYEQY
12	TRBV28	TRBJ1-5	ASSARGGNQPQH
12	TRBV10-3	TRBJ2-1	AISESRTALEQF
18	TRBV12-5	TRBJ1-5	ASGLDPFHGQRLINQPQH
13	TRBV7-8	TRBJ2-3	ASSLRQGAKDTQY
11	TRBV5-1	TRBJ2-5	ASSPTGQETQY
11	TRBV24-1	TRBJ2-5	ATSDLLVRTQY
13	TRBV5-1	TRBJ1-2	ASSLGTGPNYGYT
16	TRBV2	TRBJ2-7	ASRDTPPGLRGSYEQY
15	TRBV28	TRBJ2-6	ASSPTQGAGGANVLT
12	TRBV10-3	TRBJ2-5	AISESVQQGNQY
12	TRBV5-5	TRBJ2-5	ASSFGQGTETQY
11	TRBV7-9	TRBJ1-2	ASSSTALYGYT
12	TRBV5-1	TRBJ2-3	ASSNLAGEDTQY